The sequence of this T cell receptor beta chain was determined in a study of patients and donors after allogeneic stem cell transplantation. The CDR3 is 14 residues long. With 2 bases removed from V and 10 bases from J, the gap between germline ends came to 16 bases. CDR1 is KGHSH and CDR2 is LQKENI in the germline V gene. TCRdb called the RT-PCR reads again in MiXCR, with one record for every CDR3 protein. The data contain about 200,000 distinct CDR3 sequences, 40% to 45% of them seen just once; the ten biggest clones take up about 33%. Sequenced sample: blood, either unsorted or a sorted T cell fraction (not recorded which). This clonotype originated in a human donor who was either an allogeneic HSCT recipient or a stem cell or donor lymphocyte infusion donor (not recorded which). It is not recorded whose cells these are; they may come from a transplant donor. This chain links TRBV18 with TRBJ2-3; the D call may be TRBD1 or TRBD2 (5 bases each). The CDR3 bases are TGTGCCAGCTCACCAGGGACGGGTGAGGGACCGCAGTATTTT. Protein product: CASSPGTGEGPQYF.